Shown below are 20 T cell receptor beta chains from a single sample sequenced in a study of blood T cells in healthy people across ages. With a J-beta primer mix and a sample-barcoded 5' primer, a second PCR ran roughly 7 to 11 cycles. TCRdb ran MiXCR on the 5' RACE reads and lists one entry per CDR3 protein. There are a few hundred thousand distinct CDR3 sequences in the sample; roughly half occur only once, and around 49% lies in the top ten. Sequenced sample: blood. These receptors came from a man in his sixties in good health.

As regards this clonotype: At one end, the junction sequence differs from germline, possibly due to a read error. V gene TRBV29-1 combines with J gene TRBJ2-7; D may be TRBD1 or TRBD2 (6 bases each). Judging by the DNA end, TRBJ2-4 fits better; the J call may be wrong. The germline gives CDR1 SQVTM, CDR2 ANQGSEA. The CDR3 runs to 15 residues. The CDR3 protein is CSVQEGGIAKNIQYF. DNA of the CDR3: TGCAGCGTTCAAGAGGGGGGAATAGCCAAAAACATTCAGTACTTC.

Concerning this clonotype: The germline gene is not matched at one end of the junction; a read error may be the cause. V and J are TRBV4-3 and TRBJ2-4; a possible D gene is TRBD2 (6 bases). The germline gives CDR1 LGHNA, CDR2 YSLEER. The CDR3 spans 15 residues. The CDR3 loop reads CACSQDVGGKNIQYF. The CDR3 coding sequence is TGCGCCTGCAGCCAAGATGTGGGGGGCAAAAACATTCAGTACTTC.

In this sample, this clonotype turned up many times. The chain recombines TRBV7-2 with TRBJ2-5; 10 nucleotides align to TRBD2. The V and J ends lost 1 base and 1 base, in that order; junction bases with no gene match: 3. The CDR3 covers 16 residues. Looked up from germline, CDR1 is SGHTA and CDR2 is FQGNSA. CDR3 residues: CASSLGLAGAQETQYF. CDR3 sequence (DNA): TGTGCCAGCAGCTTAGGGCTAGCGGGAGCCCAAGAGACCCAGTACTTC.

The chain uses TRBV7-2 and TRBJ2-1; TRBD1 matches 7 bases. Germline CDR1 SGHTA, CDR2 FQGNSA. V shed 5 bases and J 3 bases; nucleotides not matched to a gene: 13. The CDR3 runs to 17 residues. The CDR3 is CASSATADRVGYNEQFF. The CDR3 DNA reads TGTGCCAGCAGCGCCACCGCCGACAGGGTAGGCTACAATGAGCAGTTCTTC.

Written as DNA, the CDR3 is TGTGCCAGCAGTTACGCCTCGGGGGGGGAACGCTGCGAGCAGTACTTC. The encoded protein is CASSYASGGERCEQYF. The chain recombines TRBV6-2 or TRBV6-3 with TRBJ2-7, with 8 bases that match TRBD2. From germline, CDR1 is MNHEY and CDR2 SVGEGT. This CDR3 region has 16 residues. V gave up 2 bases and J gave up 6 bases; unmatched junction bases: 12.

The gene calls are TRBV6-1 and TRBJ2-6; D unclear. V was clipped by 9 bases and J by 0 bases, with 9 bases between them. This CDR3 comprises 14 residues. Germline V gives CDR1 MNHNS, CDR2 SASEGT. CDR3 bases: TGTGCCAGATTTAACTTCTCTGGGGCCAACGTCCTGACTTTC. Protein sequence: CARFNFSGANVLTF.

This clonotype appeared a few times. The CDR3 reads CSARGTDVGELFF. CDR3 coding DNA: TGCAGTGCTAGAGGTACAGATGTCGGGGAGCTGTTTTTT. The chain combines TRBV20-1 with TRBJ2-2, with no clear D. Trimming removed 1 base at V and 7 bases at J, with 10 bases between. Germline lookup yields CDR1 DFQATT and CDR2 SNEGSKA (reference sequence). The CDR3 consists of 13 residues.

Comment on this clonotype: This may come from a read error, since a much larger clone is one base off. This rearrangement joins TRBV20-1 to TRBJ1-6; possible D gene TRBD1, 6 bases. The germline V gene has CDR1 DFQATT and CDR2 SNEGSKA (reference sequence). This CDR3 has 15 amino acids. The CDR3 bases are TGCAGTGCTAGAGAATCAACAGGGATTAGTTCACCCCCCCACTTT. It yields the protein CSARESTGISSPPHF.

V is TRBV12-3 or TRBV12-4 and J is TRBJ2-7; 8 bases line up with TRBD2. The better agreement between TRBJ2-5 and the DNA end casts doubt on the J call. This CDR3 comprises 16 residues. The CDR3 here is CASSFDQRGKEETQYF. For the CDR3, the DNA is TGTGCCAGCAGTTTCGACCAGCGGGGGAAGGAAGAGACCCAGTACTTC.

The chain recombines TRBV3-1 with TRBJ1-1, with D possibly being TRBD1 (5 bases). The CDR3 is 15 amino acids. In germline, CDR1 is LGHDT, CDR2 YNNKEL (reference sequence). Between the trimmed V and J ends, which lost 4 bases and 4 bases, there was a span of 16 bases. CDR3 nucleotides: TGTGCCAGCAGCCCCTTGACACATAGGGGCACTGAAGCTTTCTTT. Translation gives CASSPLTHRGTEAFF.

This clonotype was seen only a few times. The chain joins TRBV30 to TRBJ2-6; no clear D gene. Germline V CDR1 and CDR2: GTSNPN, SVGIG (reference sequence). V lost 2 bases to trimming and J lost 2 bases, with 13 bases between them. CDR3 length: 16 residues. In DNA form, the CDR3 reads TGTGCCTGGAGTTCCCAGGCCACGCCTGGGGCCAACGTCCTGACTTTC. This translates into CAWSSQATPGANVLTF.

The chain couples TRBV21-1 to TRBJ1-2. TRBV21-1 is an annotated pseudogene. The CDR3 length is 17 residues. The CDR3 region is CASSKHEGSDSNYGYTF. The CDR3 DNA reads TGTGCCAGCAGCAAACATGAGGGTTCGGATTCTAACTATGGCTACACCTTC.

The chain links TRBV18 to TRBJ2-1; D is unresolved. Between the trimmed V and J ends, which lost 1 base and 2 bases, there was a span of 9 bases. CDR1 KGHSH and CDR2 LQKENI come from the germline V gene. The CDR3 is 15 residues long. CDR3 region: CASSPRRDTYNEQFF. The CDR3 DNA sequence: TGTGCCAGCTCACCACGGAGAGATACCTACAATGAGCAGTTCTTC.

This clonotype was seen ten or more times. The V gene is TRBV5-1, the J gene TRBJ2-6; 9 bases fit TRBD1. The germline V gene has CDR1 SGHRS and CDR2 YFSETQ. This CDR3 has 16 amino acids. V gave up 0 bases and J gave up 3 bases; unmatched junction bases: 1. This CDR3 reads CASSLGQGGGANVLTF. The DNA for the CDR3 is TGCGCCAGCAGCTTGGGACAGGGGGGTGGGGCCAACGTCCTGACTTTC.

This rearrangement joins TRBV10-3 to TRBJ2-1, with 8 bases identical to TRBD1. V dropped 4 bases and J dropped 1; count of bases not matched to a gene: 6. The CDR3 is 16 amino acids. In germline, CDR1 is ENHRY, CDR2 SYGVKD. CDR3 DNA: TGTGCCATCAGTGCAGGGACAGGACCGTCCTACAATGAGCAGTTCTTC. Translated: CAISAGTGPSYNEQFF.

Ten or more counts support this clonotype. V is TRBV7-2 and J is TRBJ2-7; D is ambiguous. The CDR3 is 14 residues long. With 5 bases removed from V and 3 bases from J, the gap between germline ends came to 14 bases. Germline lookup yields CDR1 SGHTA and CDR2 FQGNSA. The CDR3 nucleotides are TGTGCCAGCAGCCGCTCGCACCCGAACTACGAGCAGTACTTC. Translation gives CASSRSHPNYEQYF.

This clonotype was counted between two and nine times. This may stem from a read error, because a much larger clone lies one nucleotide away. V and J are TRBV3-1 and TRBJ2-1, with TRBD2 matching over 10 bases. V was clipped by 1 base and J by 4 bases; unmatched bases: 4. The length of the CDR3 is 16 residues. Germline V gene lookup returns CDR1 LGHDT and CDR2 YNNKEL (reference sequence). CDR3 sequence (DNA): TGTGCCAGCAGCCAAGTAGGGACTAGCGTTTACAATGAGCAGTTCTTC. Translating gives CASSQVGTSVYNEQFF.

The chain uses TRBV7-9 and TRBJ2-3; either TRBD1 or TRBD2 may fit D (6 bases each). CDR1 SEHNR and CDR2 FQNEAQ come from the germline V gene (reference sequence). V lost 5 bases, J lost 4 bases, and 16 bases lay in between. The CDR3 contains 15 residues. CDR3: CASSVGGGHADTQYF. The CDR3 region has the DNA TGTGCCAGCAGCGTAGGAGGGGGGCACGCAGATACGCAGTATTTT.

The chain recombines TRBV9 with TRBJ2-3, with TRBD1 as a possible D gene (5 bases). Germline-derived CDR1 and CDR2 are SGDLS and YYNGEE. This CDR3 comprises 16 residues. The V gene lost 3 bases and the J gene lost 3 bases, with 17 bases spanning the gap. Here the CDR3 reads CASSGGRAEGTDTQYF. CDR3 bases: TGTGCCAGCAGCGGCGGCAGGGCTGAAGGGACAGATACGCAGTATTTT.

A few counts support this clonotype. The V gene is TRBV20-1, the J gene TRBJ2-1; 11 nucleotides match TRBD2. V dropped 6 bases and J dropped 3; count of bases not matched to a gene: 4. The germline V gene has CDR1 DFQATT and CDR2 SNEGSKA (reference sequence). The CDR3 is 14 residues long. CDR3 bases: TGCAGTGCAGTAGCGGGGGGGCTCTACAATGAGCAGTTCTTC. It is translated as CSAVAGGLYNEQFF.